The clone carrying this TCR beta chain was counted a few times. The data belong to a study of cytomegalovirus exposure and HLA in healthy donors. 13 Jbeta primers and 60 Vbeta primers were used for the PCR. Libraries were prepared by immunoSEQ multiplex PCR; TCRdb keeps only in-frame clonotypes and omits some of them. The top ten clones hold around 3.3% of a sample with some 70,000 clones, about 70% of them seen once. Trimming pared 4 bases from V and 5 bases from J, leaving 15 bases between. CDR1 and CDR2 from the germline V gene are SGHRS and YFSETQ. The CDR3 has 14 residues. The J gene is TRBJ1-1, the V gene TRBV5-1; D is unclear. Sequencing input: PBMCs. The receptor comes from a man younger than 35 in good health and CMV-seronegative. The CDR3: CASSVEVRGTEAFF. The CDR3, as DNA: TGCGCCAGCAGCGTAGAGGTTCGGGGTACTGAAGCTTTCTTT.